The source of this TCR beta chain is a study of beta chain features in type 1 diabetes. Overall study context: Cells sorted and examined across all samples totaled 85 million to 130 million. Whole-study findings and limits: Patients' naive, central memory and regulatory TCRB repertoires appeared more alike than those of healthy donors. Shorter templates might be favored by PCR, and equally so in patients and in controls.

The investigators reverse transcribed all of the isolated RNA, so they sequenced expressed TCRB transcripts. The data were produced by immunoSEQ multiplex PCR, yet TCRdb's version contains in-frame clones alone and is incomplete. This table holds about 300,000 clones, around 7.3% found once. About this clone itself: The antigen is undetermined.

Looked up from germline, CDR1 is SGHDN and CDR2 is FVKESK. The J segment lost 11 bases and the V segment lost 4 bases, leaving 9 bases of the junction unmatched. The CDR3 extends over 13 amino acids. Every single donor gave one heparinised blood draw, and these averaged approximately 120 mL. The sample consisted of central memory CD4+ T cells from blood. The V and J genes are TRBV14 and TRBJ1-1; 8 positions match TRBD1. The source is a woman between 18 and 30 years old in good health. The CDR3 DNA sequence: TGTGCCAGCAGCCTAAACGACGGGGACAGGGCTTTCTTT. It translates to CASSLNDGDRAFF.